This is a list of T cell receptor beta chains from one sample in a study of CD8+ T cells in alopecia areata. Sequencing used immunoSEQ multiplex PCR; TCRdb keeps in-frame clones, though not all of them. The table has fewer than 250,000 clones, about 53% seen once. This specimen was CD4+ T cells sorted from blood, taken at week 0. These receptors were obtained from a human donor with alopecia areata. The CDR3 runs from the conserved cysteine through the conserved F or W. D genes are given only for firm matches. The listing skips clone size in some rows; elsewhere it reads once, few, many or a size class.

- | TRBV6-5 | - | CASSNPPSIYEQYF
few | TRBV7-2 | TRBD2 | CASSGRGVAGARPHTQYF
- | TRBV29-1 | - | CSALGSGFNEQFF
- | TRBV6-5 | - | CASSYSRQGTETQYF
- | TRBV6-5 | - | CASSLSGANVLTF
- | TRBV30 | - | CAWSVNSDTQYF
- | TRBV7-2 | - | CASSLTRRGPDTDTQYF
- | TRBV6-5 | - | CASSTTGIGTEAFF
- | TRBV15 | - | CATSRGASSSGGDTQYF
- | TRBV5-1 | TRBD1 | CASSGGPGTGAYEQYF
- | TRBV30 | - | CAWNPAGPNEKLFF
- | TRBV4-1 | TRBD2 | CASSRSGGSRFGPSEQYF
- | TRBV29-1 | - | CSVEEVLSGYTF
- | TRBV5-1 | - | CASSQPGLDTQYF
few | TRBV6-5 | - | CASSVKGQGIQYF
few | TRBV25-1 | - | CASSDSRGNNSPLHF
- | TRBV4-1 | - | CASSQDPGWIFQPQHF
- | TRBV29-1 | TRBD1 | CSAAGQGVHEQYF
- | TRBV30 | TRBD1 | CAWSTEWDSWYEQYF
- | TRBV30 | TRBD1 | CAWSRQGYGYTF
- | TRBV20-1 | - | CSASSGYTF
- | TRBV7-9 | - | CASSLDLGVKNIQYF
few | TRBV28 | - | CASSPSLGVWTEAFF
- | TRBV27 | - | CASSLSRDTHSYEQYF
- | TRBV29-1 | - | CSVGAGLDYGYTF
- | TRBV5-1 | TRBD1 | CASSQGQTYNEQFF
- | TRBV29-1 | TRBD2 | CSALGLAGRHTETQYF
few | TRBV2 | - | CASSIDSNYGYTF
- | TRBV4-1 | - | CASSQGAQNYGYTF
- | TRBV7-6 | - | CASSSDSNQPQHF
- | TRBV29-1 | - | CSVDGEIEAFF
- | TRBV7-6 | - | CASSLAGAIRQETQYF
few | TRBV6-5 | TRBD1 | CASSYRGQGFYGYTF
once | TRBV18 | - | CASSPGQTQYF
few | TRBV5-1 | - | CASSLGGMNTEAFF
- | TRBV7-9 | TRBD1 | CASSFDRGPTGELFF
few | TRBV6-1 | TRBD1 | CASRTGVTGNQPQHF
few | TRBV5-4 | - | CASSPRPSSGNTIYF
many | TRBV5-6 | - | CASSLVGLLDYGYTF
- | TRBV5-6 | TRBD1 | CASSLVGRGITEAFF
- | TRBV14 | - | CASSQAQGTGELFF
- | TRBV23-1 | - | CASSRKWLWAAYEQYF
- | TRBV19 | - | CASSQLASSYNEQFF